The rows below give T cell receptor beta chains drawn from one sample of a study of PD-L1 blockade in urothelial cancer. TCRdb's table, derived via immunoSEQ multiplex PCR, lists solely in-frame clones and lacks some. The table includes tens of thousands of clones, about four fifths detected once. Sequencing used PBMCs, obtained around atezolizumab (anti-PD-L1) treatment. These receptors all come from a man aged 55 to 70 with urothelial cancer. Both conserved end residues are part of each CDR3. The order of the fields is V gene, D gene, J gene, clone size, CDR3 protein, CDR3 DNA. A D gene is named only where the DNA matches it firmly. Clone size appears in some rows only: once, few, many, or a class for an expanded clone.

>TRBV7-6|TRBD2|TRBJ2-7|NA
CASSSRGGAHEQYF
TGTGCCAGCAGCTCACGGGGGGGGGCCCACGAGCAGTACTTC
>TRBV9|TRBD2|TRBJ2-7|NA
CASSVGLSGGARNEQYF
TGTGCCAGCAGCGTAGGGCTTAGCGGGGGGGCAAGGAACGAGCAGTACTTC
>TRBV9|TRBD2|TRBJ2-3|NA
CASSVGTSGRVSDTQYF
TGTGCCAGCAGCGTAGGGACTAGCGGGAGGGTTTCAGATACGCAGTATTTT
>TRBV19|NA|TRBJ2-2|NA
CASSHRESTGELFF
TGTGCCAGTAGCCATCGGGAGAGCACCGGGGAGCTGTTTTTT
>TRBV10-3|NA|TRBJ1-1|NA
CAINLDPNTEAFF
TGTGCCATCAATCTAGACCCGAACACTGAAGCTTTCTTT
>TRBV29-1|NA|TRBJ2-7|NA
CSVGMAGRYEQYF
TGCAGCGTTGGTATGGCAGGGCGGTACGAGCAGTACTTC
>TRBV29-1|NA|TRBJ1-1|once
CSVVTGQNEAFF
TGCAGCGTCGTCACAGGGCAAAATGAAGCTTTCTTT
>TRBV18|NA|TRBJ2-5|NA
CASSPDYQETQYF
TGTGCCAGCTCCCCGGACTACCAAGAGACCCAGTACTTC
>TRBV19|TRBD1|TRBJ2-5|NA
CASRNRGETQYF
TGTGCCAGTAGGAACAGGGGGGAGACCCAGTACTTC
>TRBV7-9|NA|TRBJ2-7|NA
CASSPRSDTYEQYF
TGTGCCAGCAGCCCCCGGTCTGATACCTACGAGCAGTACTTC
>TRBV6-5|NA|TRBJ2-5|NA
CASSYLQSQETQYF
TGTGCCAGCAGTTACTTACAGTCACAAGAGACCCAGTACTTC
>TRBV6-6|TRBD1|TRBJ1-2|NA
CASGNTGGGYGYTF
TGTGCCAGCGGGAACACAGGGGGAGGGTATGGCTACACCTTC
>TRBV2|TRBD1|TRBJ2-6|once
CASSPRTGPDVLTF
TGTGCCAGCAGTCCCAGGACAGGGCCAGACGTCCTGACTTTC
>TRBV2|TRBD1|TRBJ1-4|NA
CASRYRGPANEKLFF
TGTGCCAGCAGGTACAGGGGGCCGGCTAATGAAAAACTGTTTTTT
>TRBV10-3|TRBD1|TRBJ1-1|NA
CAIGNGTAERAFF
TGTGCCATCGGTAACGGGACAGCAGAGCGGGCTTTCTTT
>TRBV19|NA|TRBJ1-1|few
CASSFLGDTEAFF
TGTGCCAGTAGTTTCCTAGGGGACACTGAAGCTTTCTTT
>TRBV6-1|NA|TRBJ1-6|few
CASSELGAGRSPLHF
TGTGCCAGCAGTGAATTGGGGGCAGGGCGATCACCCCTCCACTTT
>TRBV28|TRBD1|TRBJ2-1|NA
CASSLSRDRVRYPRGRSEQFF
TGTGCCAGCAGTTTGTCTCGGGACAGAGTACGATACCCTCGAGGACGAAGTGAGCAGTTCTTC
>TRBV28|TRBD2|TRBJ2-7|NA
CASLTGGLAVYEQYF
TGTGCCAGCCTCACTGGGGGACTAGCGGTATACGAGCAGTACTTC
>TRBV27|TRBD1|TRBJ2-1|NA
CASSSPTGVGVGNEQFF
TGTGCCAGCAGTTCACCAACAGGGGTCGGGGTAGGTAATGAGCAGTTCTTC
>TRBV30|NA|TRBJ2-7|NA
CAWTGPHYEQYF
TGTGCCTGGACAGGGCCACACTACGAGCAGTACTTC
>TRBV28|TRBD1|TRBJ1-5|NA
CASSFWQGGNQPQHF
TGTGCCAGCAGTTTTTGGCAGGGGGGCAATCAGCCCCAGCATTTT
>TRBV7-9|NA|TRBJ1-2|NA
CASSLGHGGYTF
TGTGCCAGCAGCTTAGGGCATGGCGGCTACACCTTC
>TRBV7-9|NA|TRBJ1-4|NA
CASSLELSGHNEKLFF
TGTGCCAGCAGCTTAGAGTTGTCAGGGCACAATGAAAAACTGTTTTTT
>TRBV9|NA|TRBJ2-3|NA
CASSAQGRWISSTDTQYF
TGTGCCAGCAGCGCCCAGGGGCGCTGGATCTCTAGCACAGATACGCAGTATTTT
>TRBV2|TRBD1|TRBJ2-3|NA
CARKGTGVTDTQYF
TGTGCCAGGAAGGGGACAGGAGTCACAGATACGCAGTATTTT
>TRBV7-2|NA|TRBJ2-5|NA
CATKRNQETQYF
TGTGCCACAAAGCGGAACCAAGAGACCCAGTACTTC
>TRBV15|NA|TRBJ2-1|NA
CATSRDGGQIYNEQFF
TGTGCCACCAGCAGAGATGGAGGACAGATCTACAATGAGCAGTTCTTC
>TRBV27|NA|TRBJ2-7|NA
CASSYTGTGDYEQYF
TGTGCCAGCAGCTACACCGGGACGGGAGACTACGAGCAGTACTTC
>TRBV7-9|NA|TRBJ2-5|NA
CASSLQGQSWETQYF
TGTGCCAGCAGCTTACAAGGACAGTCCTGGGAGACCCAGTACTTC
>TRBV10-2|TRBD1|TRBJ2-2|NA
CASRSGTGGSGELFF
TGCGCCAGCAGGTCCGGGACAGGGGGGTCCGGGGAGCTGTTTTTT
>TRBV5-4|NA|TRBJ1-2|NA
CASSPSSYGYTF
TGTGCCAGCAGCCCATCCAGCTATGGCTACACCTTC
>TRBV18|NA|TRBJ1-2|NA
CASSPPGVVGYTF
TGTGCCAGCTCACCCCCGGGAGTTGTGGGCTACACCTTC
>TRBV19|TRBD1|TRBJ2-3|NA
CASSQKTGGITDTQYF
TGTGCCAGTAGCCAAAAAACAGGGGGCATCACAGATACGCAGTATTTT
>TRBV28|NA|TRBJ1-1|NA
CASSREFEAFF
TGTGCCAGCAGCCGAGAGTTTGAAGCTTTCTTT
>TRBV19|NA|TRBJ1-2|NA
CASSKADSNYGYTF
TGTGCCAGTAGTAAGGCAGACTCTAACTATGGCTACACCTTC
>TRBV5-6|TRBD1|TRBJ2-3|once
CASSAEQGDSDTQYF
TGTGCCAGCAGCGCGGAACAGGGGGACTCAGATACGCAGTATTTT
>TRBV5-8|NA|TRBJ2-3|NA
CASRRDTQYF
TGTGCCAGCAGGCGAGATACGCAGTATTTT
>TRBV21-1|NA|TRBJ1-3|once
CASSKLCDEVPGSGNTIYF
TGTGCCAGCAGCAAACTATGCGATGAAGTTCCCGGCTCTGGAAACACCATATATTTT
>TRBV11-2|NA|TRBJ1-1|NA
CASSPSIYGSTEAFF
TGTGCCAGCAGCCCCTCCATCTACGGGAGCACTGAAGCTTTCTTT
>TRBV23-1|NA|TRBJ1-2|NA
CASSLPRTVNYGYTF
TGCGCCAGCAGTCTCCCTCGGACAGTTAACTATGGCTACACCTTC
>TRBV21-1|NA|TRBJ2-5|NA
CASSLRGPPLETQYF
TGTGCCAGCAGCCTAAGAGGTCCCCCGTTGGAGACCCAGTACTTC
>TRBV10-3|TRBD1|TRBJ2-7|NA
CAISESDRDEQYF
TGTGCCATCAGTGAGTCGGACAGGGACGAGCAGTACTTC
>TRBV4-2|TRBD1|TRBJ1-4|NA
CASSQTGEIRATNEKLFF
TGTGCCAGCAGCCAAACAGGGGAGATTCGGGCAACTAATGAAAAACTGTTTTTT
>TRBV19|NA|TRBJ1-5|NA
CASSIFVKHNQPQHF
TGTGCCAGTAGTATATTTGTCAAGCACAATCAGCCCCAGCATTTT
>TRBV5-1|TRBD1|TRBJ2-3|NA
CASSPGQSTDTQYF
TGCGCCAGCAGCCCGGGACAGAGCACAGATACGCAGTATTTT
>TRBV9|NA|TRBJ2-2|few
CASSARNTGELFF
TGTGCCAGCAGCGCTCGGAACACCGGGGAGCTGTTTTTT
>TRBV5-1|TRBD1|TRBJ1-2|NA
CASSFGQGAGKGGYTF
TGCGCCAGCAGCTTCGGGCAGGGGGCGGGTAAAGGAGGCTACACCTTC
>TRBV5-1|NA|TRBJ2-1|NA
CASSLTPSYNEQFF
TGCGCCAGCAGCTTAACACCTTCCTACAATGAGCAGTTCTTC
>TRBV11-2|NA|TRBJ2-2|NA
CASSNPHPVRGRGELFF
TGTGCCAGCAGCAATCCTCACCCGGTGCGGGGAAGGGGGGAGCTGTTTTTT